This TCR beta chain emerged from a study of Ad26.COV2.S vaccination and SARS-CoV-2 variants. General study results and limits: An underestimation of total T cell responses may have resulted from the TCR breadth and depth analyses. Breadth, reportedly substantial, characterized the spike-specific CD8+ and CD4+ T cell responses after vaccination.

The sample's treatment: some 19 received Ad26.COV2.S at low or high dose, single or two shots; roughly five received placebo; per-sample allocation not given. Material that was analyzed had been drawn on day 63 after the first vaccine or placebo injection. Germline V gene lookup returns CDR1 LNHDA and CDR2 SQIVND (reference sequence). CDR3 length: 19 amino acids. Trimming removed 4 bases from V and 5 bases from J, with 27 bases in between. This clone was observed a few times. What it binds is not known. The protocol was immunoSEQ multiplex PCR, while the TCRdb copy is restricted to in-frame clones and leaves out a portion. Among about 480,000 clones, roughly 85% were seen once, and the ten largest hold about 13%.

This material consisted of peripheral blood, taken in a trial of Ad26.COV2.S vaccine versus placebo. The chain employs TRBV19 and TRBJ1-5; TRBD1 is a possible D gene (6 bases). The TCR originated in a person between 18 and 60 years old who received the Ad26.COV2.S COVID-19 vaccine or a placebo. The CDR3 sequence is CASSKRSTGLGQSYQPQHF. Written as DNA, the CDR3 is TGTGCCAGTAGTAAAAGATCGACAGGTTTGGGACAATCGTATCAGCCCCAGCATTTT.